This TCR beta chain was identified during a study of regulatory T cells in long-lasting Graves disease. This clonotype was counted ten times or more. Antigen unknown. General study findings and limits: Those with persistent Graves' had less TCR diversity than newly diagnosed patients.

Arm-PCR of CDR3 regions with iRepertoire HTBI primers generated TCR beta libraries. TCRdb reprocessed the multiplex PCR reads via MiXCR and lists one record per CDR3 protein. The sample has some 370,000 distinct CDR3 sequences; roughly 10% are singletons. The time point: newly diagnosed GD, antithyroid drugs for less than 3 months. The TCR library was made from RNA extracted from PBMCs. Patients of an endocrinology department in Xi'an, China, were included. This sample was also put to use in a study of T cells in Graves' hyperthyroidism and ophthalmopathy. That work states: Expanded thyroid clonotypes (above 0.001) were mostly also found in blood.

The receptor's source is a woman under 30 with Graves disease. The material sequenced was peripheral blood mononuclear cells (PBMCs), taken at new diagnosis, from a patient treated with antithyroid drugs.

The CDR3 DNA is TGCAGTGCTAGAGATCTTAGAGAATCGAACACTGAAGCTTTCTTT. Protein sequence: CSARDLRESNTEAFF. The V call is TRBV20-1, the J call TRBJ1-1; unclear D gene. V gave up 0 bases and J gave up 1 base, with 12 bases separating them. Germline CDR1 DFQATT, CDR2 SNEGSKA (reference sequence). The CDR3 consists of 15 residues.